A single sample is the source of the 21 T cell receptor beta chains below, sequenced in a study of blood T cell repertoires in COVID-19. Repertoires were generated with immunoSEQ multiplex PCR, while TCRdb's copy carries only in-frame clones and drops some. The top ten hold 18% of the sample, which has 65,000 to 95,000 clones, just under 85% seen once. Sample: peripheral blood. The receptors stem from an older man with active or convalescent COVID-19.

The rearrangement uses TRBV7-9 and TRBJ2-7; D might be TRBD2 (5 bases). The CDR3 contains 13 residues. The germline V gene has CDR1 SEHNR and CDR2 FQNEAQ (reference sequence). V dropped 5 bases and J dropped 4 bases, with 12 bases sitting between them. Here the CDR3 reads CASSPAPGYEQYV. The CDR3 DNA sequence: TGTGCCAGCAGCCCCGCACCGGGATACGAGCAGTACGTC.

The chain carries TRBV9 and TRBJ1-1; unclear D gene. Germline V gene data show CDR1 as SGDLS and CDR2 as YYNGEE. CDR3 length equals 14 residues. Trimming left V 7 bases short and J 1 base short, with 14 bases between. The CDR3 protein is CASGQGRANTEAFF. CDR3 coding DNA: TGTGCCAGCGGTCAAGGGCGGGCGAACACTGAAGCTTTCTTT.

The V gene is TRBV24-1, the J gene TRBJ2-1; 10 positions match TRBD1. The CDR3 spans 16 residues. Germline CDR1 KGHDR, CDR2 SFDVKD. V lost 4 bases to trimming and J lost 7 bases; unmatched junction nucleotides: 9. The CDR3 reads CATSDQTGGFFNEQFF. The CDR3 DNA reads as TGTGCCACCAGTGACCAGACAGGGGGCTTTTTTAATGAGCAGTTCTTC.

V is TRBV3-1 (or the pseudogene TRBV3-2) and J is TRBJ2-2; TRBD2 might be the D (6 bases). Germline V lookup: CDR1 LGHDT, CDR2 YNNKEL (reference sequence). Deletions cut 4 bases from V and 4 bases from J, with 16 bases between. CDR3 length: 16 amino acids. CDR3 DNA: TGTGCCAGCAGCCCTAAGGCGGGACGGATCACCGGGGAGCTGTTTTTT. It yields the protein CASSPKAGRITGELFF.

The chain's CDR3 is CASSLGGVTGVRNTGELFF. The CDR3 bases are TGCGCCAGCAGCTTGGGAGGAGTGACAGGGGTGCGGAACACCGGGGAGCTGTTTTTT. This chain joins TRBV5-1 and TRBJ2-2; TRBD1 matches at 8 bases. V lost 0 bases and J lost 1; bases outside the gene matches: 11. Germline V gives CDR1 SGHRS, CDR2 YFSETQ. The CDR3 has 19 residues. Variable domain in full (rest from reference TRBV5-1 and TRBJ2-2): KAGVTQTPRYLIKTRGQQVTLSCSPISGHRSVSWYQQTPGQGLQFLFEYFSETQRNKGNFPGRFSGRQFSNSRSEMNVSTLELGDSALYLCASSLGGVTGVRNTGELFFGEGSRLTVL.

This chain connects TRBV6-5 to TRBJ2-2, with a weak D call TRBD1 (5 bases). V lost 5 bases and J lost 1, with 11 bases in between. Germline V gene data show CDR1 as MNHEY and CDR2 as SVGAGI. The CDR3 is made up of 15 amino acids. The chain's CDR3 is CASSNRQGNTGELFF. The CDR3 bases are TGTGCCAGCAGTAACCGGCAGGGGAACACCGGGGAGCTGTTTTTT.

V is TRBV6-5 and J is TRBJ1-2; D is possibly TRBD1 (5 bases). Germline assignment: CDR1 MNHEY and CDR2 SVGAGI. The CDR3 totals 14 residues. V dropped 6 bases and J dropped 0 bases, with 11 bases sitting between them. The CDR3, as DNA: TGTGCCAGCAGGCCCGGGGGTTCTAACTATGGCTACACCTTC. This codes for CASRPGGSNYGYTF.

V usage is TRBV19 and J usage is TRBJ1-5; D remains unclear. CDR3 length: 13 residues. Germline V gene sequence: CDR1 LNHDA, CDR2 SQIVND (reference sequence). With 10 bases removed from V and 0 bases from J, the gap between germline ends came to 10 bases. The CDR3 DNA reads TGTGCCACTAAACCAAATAGCAATCAGCCCCAGCATTTT. Its protein is CATKPNSNQPQHF.

The chain uses TRBV2 and TRBJ1-6; D may be TRBD1 (6 bases). The V and J ends lost 5 bases and 10 bases respectively, with 21 bases between them. Germline V CDR1 and CDR2: SNHLY, FYNNEI. There are 16 residues in the CDR3. The CDR3 DNA reads as TGTGCCAGCAGTCAGTCTCGGCAGGGGTTTTGGTCACCCCTCCACTTT. Its protein is CASSQSRQGFWSPLHF.

The rearrangement links TRBV18 to TRBJ2-1; 7 nucleotides align to TRBD2. CDR3 length: 15 amino acids. Unmatched junction bases numbered 4, after V lost 3 bases and J lost 2 bases. In germline, CDR1 is KGHSH, CDR2 LQKENI. The CDR3 spells CASSPAAGTYNEQFF. The CDR3, as DNA: TGTGCCAGCTCACCGGCAGCGGGGACCTACAATGAGCAGTTCTTC.

The chain recombines TRBV4-1 with TRBJ2-2; D is unclear. Looked up from germline, CDR1 is MGHRA and CDR2 is YSYEKL. The V gene lost 0 bases and the J gene lost 0 bases, with 14 bases spanning the gap. The CDR3 has 18 amino acids. The CDR3 nucleotides read TGCGCCAGCAGCCAAGATCGTTCCAGCGTTCCGAACACCGGGGAGCTGTTTTTT. Protein sequence: CASSQDRSSVPNTGELFF.

CDR3 region: CASSSLTSGKTGELFF. DNA for the CDR3: TGTGCCAGCAGCTCGCTGACTAGCGGGAAGACCGGGGAGCTGTTTTTT. The J gene is TRBJ2-2, the V gene TRBV7-8; 11 bases map to TRBD2. J was trimmed by 5 bases and V by 4 bases; bases with no gene match: 6. Per germline, CDR1 SGHVS and CDR2 FQNEAQ. This CDR3 comprises 16 residues.

The chain uses TRBV6-5 and TRBJ2-5; TRBD2 matches 12 bases. CDR1 MNHEY and CDR2 SVGAGI come from the germline V gene. This CDR3 region has 14 residues. Unmatched junction bases numbered 4, after V lost 6 bases and J lost 5 bases. The CDR3 here is CASSTGTSGETQYF. The CDR3, as DNA: TGTGCCAGCAGCACCGGGACTAGCGGGGAGACCCAGTACTTC.

V and J are TRBV11-3 and TRBJ1-2; TRBD1 matches at 7 bases. Germline values: CDR1 SGHNT, CDR2 YENEEA. The V and J ends lost 6 bases and 7 bases, in that order; junction bases with no gene match: 5. The CDR3 is 12 amino acids. CDR3 sequence: CASSPRQGGYTF. The CDR3 coding sequence is TGTGCCAGCAGTCCGAGACAGGGTGGCTACACCTTC.

This chain uses TRBV6-5 with TRBJ2-3; 9 bases are shared with TRBD2. The CDR3 length is 14 residues. V was clipped by 9 bases and J by 4 bases; unmatched bases: 8. Germline V gene data show CDR1 as MNHEY and CDR2 as SVGAGI. The CDR3 coding sequence is TGTGCCAGTACCCGGGCGGGGGGGTCAGATACGCAGTATTTT. Translated, it gives CASTRAGGSDTQYF.

In its sample, this clone was seen a few times. Other DNA sequences in this specimen translate into the identical CDR3. The CDR3 here is CASSLGHRDKNTGELFF. The DNA for the CDR3 is TGCGCCAGCAGCTTGGGACATCGGGACAAGAACACCGGGGAGCTGTTTTTT. The chain couples TRBV5-1 to TRBJ2-2, with TRBD1 as a possible D gene (6 bases). Looked up from germline, CDR1 is SGHRS and CDR2 is YFSETQ. CDR3 size: 17 residues. Trimming cost V 0 bases and J 1 base, with 13 bases left between them.

This chain joins TRBV28 and TRBJ1-5, with D uncertain. Trimming removed 4 bases from V and 0 bases from J, with 13 bases in between. The germline V gene encodes CDR1 MDHEN and CDR2 SYDVKM. The CDR3 sequence is 16 residues long. Here the CDR3 DNA reads TGTGCCAGCAGTTCCACCGGACTGGGTAGCAATCAGCCCCAGCATTTT. Protein: CASSSTGLGSNQPQHF.

The chain couples TRBV5-5 to TRBJ1-1; possible D gene TRBD1, 5 bases. The CDR3 has 13 residues. Deletions cut 2 bases from V and 1 base from J, with 6 bases between. Germline V gives CDR1 SGHKS, CDR2 YYEKEE (reference sequence). CDR3 bases: TGTGCCAGCAGCTTTACAGGGAACACTGAAGCTTTCTTT. It codes for CASSFTGNTEAFF.

This clone was detected a few times. V is TRBV3-1 (or the pseudogene TRBV3-2) and J is TRBJ2-1; 7 nucleotides agree with TRBD2. Germline CDR1 LGHDT, CDR2 YNNKEL (reference sequence). J was trimmed by 6 bases and V by 1 base; bases with no gene match: 6. The CDR3 length is 15 residues. CDR3 region: CASSQVGGRFNEQFF. In DNA, the CDR3 is TGTGCCAGCAGCCAAGTAGGCGGGAGATTCAATGAGCAGTTCTTC.

The chain joins TRBV2 to TRBJ2-7; 12 nucleotides align to TRBD1. J lost 6 bases, V lost 6 bases, and 3 bases had no gene match. Germline CDR1 reads SNHLY; CDR2 reads FYNNEI. The CDR3 has 13 amino acids. CDR3: CASSRDRGREQYV. Written as DNA, the CDR3 is TGTGCCAGCAGCAGGGACAGGGGGCGCGAGCAGTACGTC.

This clone was observed a few times. The V call is TRBV6-5, the J call TRBJ2-3; tentative D call: TRBD1 (6 bases). Between the trimmed V and J ends, which lost 5 bases and 2 bases, there was a span of 8 bases. This CDR3 is built from 13 residues. Per germline, CDR1 MNHEY and CDR2 SVGAGI. DNA of the CDR3: TGTGCCAGCAGTAGGGACACCACAGATACGCAGTATTTT. This sequence encodes CASSRDTTDTQYF.